The 6 T cell receptor beta chains in this list originate from one sample, sequenced in a study of identical twins. TCRdb reprocessed the 5' RACE reads with MiXCR, giving one entry per CDR3 protein. This sample carries 420,000 or so distinct CDR3 sequences, around 18% of them seen once, and the ten largest clones take 12%. Sequenced input: naive T cells sorted from blood. These receptors originate from a man in his forties or fifties in good health.

The rearrangement links TRBV6-6 to TRBJ2-1; D ambiguous. This CDR3 comprises 12 residues. V was trimmed by 2 bases and J by 7 bases, leaving 6 bases between them. The germline V gene encodes CDR1 MNHNY and CDR2 SVGAGI (reference sequence). DNA for the CDR3: TGTGCCAGCAGTTACCTGGCAAATGAGCAGTTCTTC. Encoded protein: CASSYLANEQFF.

This clonotype has ten or more counts. The CDR3 protein is CASSLEGVADTQYF. The CDR3 region has the DNA TGCGCCAGCAGCTTGGAGGGTGTCGCAGATACGCAGTATTTT. The rearrangement uses TRBV5-1 and TRBJ2-3; no clear D gene. Germline assignment: CDR1 SGHRS and CDR2 YFSETQ. The CDR3 sequence is 14 residues long. Trimming left V 0 bases short and J 4 bases short, with 9 bases between.

There are a few counts of this clonotype. The CDR3 region has the DNA TGTGCCAGCAGTAACAGGGCCGGCTATGGCTACACCTTC. Translating gives CASSNRAGYGYTF. The rearrangement uses TRBV7-2 and TRBJ1-2, with D possibly being TRBD1 (6 bases). This CDR3 contains 13 residues. V shed 6 bases and J shed 4 bases, with 12 bases lying between them. The germline V gene has CDR1 SGHTA and CDR2 FQGNSA.

This chain's CDR3 is CASRINHKETQYF. CDR3 coding DNA: TGTGCCAGCAGGATAAACCATAAAGAGACCCAGTACTTC. The genes are TRBV2 and TRBJ2-5, with D hard to call. The ends were cut back, 6 bases at V and 3 bases at J, with 11 bases in the middle. The CDR3 runs 13 residues. Germline loops: CDR1 SNHLY, CDR2 FYNNEI.

The gene calls are TRBV29-1 and TRBJ2-1, with 8 bases matching TRBD2. The V segment lost 4 bases and the J segment 8 bases; nucleotides outside the gene matches: 19. CDR1 is SQVTM and CDR2 is ANQGSEA in the germline V gene. CDR3 length equals 17 residues. Written as DNA, the CDR3 is TGCAGCGTTGCGGGGGGGGGGCCTTCGCCGGGAATCTATGAGCAGTTCTTC. Its protein is CSVAGGGPSPGIYEQFF.

The J gene is TRBJ2-1, the V gene TRBV12-3 or TRBV12-4; the match to TRBD2 covers 7 bases. After removal of 3 bases from V and 9 bases from J, the junction contained 2 bases not matched to a gene. This CDR3 region has 12 residues. The CDR3 DNA is TGTGCCAGCAGTTTCTCGGGGGGTGAGCAGTTCTTC. Translation: CASSFSGGEQFF.